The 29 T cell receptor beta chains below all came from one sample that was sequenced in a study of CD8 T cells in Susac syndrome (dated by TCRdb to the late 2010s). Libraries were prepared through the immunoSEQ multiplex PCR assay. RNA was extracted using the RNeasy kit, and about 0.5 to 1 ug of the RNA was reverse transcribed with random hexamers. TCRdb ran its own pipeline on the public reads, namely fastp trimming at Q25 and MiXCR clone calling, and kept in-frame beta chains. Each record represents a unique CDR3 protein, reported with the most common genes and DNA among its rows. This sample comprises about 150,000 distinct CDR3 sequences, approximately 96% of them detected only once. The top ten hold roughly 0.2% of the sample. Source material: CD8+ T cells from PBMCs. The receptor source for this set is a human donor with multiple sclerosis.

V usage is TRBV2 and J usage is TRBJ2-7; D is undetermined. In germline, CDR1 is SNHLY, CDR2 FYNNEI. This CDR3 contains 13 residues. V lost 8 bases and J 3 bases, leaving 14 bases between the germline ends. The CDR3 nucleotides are TGTGCCAGCGGTGGCGGAGTGAGCTACGAGCAGTACTTC. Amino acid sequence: CASGGGVSYEQYF. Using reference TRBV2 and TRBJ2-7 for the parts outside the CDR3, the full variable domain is EPEVTQTPSHQVTQMGQEVILRCVPISNHLYFYWYRQILGQKVEFLVSFYNNEISEKSEIFDDQFSVERPDGSNFTLKIRSTKLEDSAMYFCASGGGVSYEQYFGPGTRLTVT.

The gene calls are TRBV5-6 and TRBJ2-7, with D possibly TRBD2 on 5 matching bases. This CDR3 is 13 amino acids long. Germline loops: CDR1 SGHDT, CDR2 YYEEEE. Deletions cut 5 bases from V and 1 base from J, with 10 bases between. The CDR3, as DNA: TGTGCCAGCAGTTACGGGGTGTCCTACGAGCAGTACTTC. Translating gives CASSYGVSYEQYF.

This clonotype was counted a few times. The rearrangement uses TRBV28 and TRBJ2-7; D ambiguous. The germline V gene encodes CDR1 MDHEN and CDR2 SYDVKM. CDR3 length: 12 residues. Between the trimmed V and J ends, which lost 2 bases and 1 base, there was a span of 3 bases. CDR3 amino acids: CASSLRSYEQYF. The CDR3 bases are TGTGCCAGCAGTTTACGGTCCTACGAGCAGTACTTC.

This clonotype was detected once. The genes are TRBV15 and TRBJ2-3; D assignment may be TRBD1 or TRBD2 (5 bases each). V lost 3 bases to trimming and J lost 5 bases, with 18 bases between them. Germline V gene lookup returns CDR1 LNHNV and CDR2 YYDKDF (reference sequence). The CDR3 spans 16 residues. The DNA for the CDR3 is TGTGCCACCAGCAGTCCTTCCTCCGGGACGGGAGATACGCAGTATTTT. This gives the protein CATSSPSSGTGDTQYF.

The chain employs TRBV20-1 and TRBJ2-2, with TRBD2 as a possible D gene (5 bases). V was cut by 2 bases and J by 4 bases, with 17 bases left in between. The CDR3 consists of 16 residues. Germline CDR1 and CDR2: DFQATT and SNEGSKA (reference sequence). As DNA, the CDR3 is TGCAGTGCTAGAAATCTCGTCGGCAGCGGCACCGGGGAGCTGTTTTTT. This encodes CSARNLVGSGTGELFF.

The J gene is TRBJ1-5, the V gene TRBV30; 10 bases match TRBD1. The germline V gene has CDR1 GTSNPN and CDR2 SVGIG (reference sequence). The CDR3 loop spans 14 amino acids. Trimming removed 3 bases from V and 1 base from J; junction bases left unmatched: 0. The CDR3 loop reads CAWRDRGSNQPQHF. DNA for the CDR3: TGTGCCTGGAGGGACAGGGGGAGCAATCAGCCCCAGCATTTT.

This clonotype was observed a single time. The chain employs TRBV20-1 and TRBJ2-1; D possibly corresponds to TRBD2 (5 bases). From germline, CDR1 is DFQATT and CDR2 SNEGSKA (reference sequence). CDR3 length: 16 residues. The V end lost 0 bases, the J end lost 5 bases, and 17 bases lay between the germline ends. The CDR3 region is CSARDWGEGQDNEQFF. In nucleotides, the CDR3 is TGCAGTGCTAGAGATTGGGGAGAAGGGCAGGACAATGAGCAGTTCTTC.

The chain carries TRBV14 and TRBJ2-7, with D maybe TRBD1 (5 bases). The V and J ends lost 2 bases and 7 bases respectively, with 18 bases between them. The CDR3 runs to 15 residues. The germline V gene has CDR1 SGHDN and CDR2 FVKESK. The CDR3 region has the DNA TGTGCCAGCAGCCAAAAAGGGGCTTTGGCTCGGGAGCAGTACTTC. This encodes CASSQKGALAREQYF.

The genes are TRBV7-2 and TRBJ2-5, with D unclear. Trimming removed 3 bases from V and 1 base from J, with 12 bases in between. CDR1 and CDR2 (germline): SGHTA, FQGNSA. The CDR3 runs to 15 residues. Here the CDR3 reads CASSFVIGFQETQYF. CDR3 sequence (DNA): TGTGCCAGCAGCTTTGTGATAGGGTTCCAAGAGACCCAGTACTTC.

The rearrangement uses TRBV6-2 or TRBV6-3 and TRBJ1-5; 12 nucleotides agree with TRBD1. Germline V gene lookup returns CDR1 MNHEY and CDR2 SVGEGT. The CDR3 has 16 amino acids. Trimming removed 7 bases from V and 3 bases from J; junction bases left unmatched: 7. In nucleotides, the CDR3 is TGTGCCAGCACCGGGGACAGGGGGCGGAACAATCAGCCCCAGCATTTT. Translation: CASTGDRGRNNQPQHF.

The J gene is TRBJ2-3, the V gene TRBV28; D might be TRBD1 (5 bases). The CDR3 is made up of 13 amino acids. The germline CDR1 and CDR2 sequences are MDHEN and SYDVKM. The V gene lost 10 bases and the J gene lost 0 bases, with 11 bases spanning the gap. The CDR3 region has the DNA TGTGCCACCCATGACAGAAGCACAGATACGCAGTATTTT. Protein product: CATHDRSTDTQYF.

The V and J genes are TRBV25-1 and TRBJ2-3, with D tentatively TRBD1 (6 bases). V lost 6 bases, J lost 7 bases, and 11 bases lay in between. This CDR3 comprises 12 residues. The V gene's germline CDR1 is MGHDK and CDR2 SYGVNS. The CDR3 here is CASSKGGNTQYF. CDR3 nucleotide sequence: TGTGCCAGCAGCAAAGGGGGAAATACGCAGTATTTT.

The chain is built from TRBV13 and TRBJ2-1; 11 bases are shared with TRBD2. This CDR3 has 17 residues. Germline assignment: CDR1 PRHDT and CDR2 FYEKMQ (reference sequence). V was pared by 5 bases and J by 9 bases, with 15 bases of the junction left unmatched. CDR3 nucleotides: TGTGCCAGCAGCCCACCCCGGGTAGCGGGGGGGCGGGGTGAGCAGTTCTTC. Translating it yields CASSPPRVAGGRGEQFF.

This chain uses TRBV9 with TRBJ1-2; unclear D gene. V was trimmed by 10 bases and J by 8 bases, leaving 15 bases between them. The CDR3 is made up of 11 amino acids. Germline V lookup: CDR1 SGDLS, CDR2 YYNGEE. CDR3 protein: CASGTGNGYTF. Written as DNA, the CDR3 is TGTGCCTCCGGAACCGGGAACGGCTACACCTTC.

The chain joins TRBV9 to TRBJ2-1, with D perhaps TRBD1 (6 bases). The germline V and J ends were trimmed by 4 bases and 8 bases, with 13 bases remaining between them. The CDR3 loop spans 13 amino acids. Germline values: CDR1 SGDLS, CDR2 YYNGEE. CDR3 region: CASSIQGRDEQFF. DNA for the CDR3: TGTGCCAGCAGCATACAGGGTAGGGATGAGCAGTTCTTC.

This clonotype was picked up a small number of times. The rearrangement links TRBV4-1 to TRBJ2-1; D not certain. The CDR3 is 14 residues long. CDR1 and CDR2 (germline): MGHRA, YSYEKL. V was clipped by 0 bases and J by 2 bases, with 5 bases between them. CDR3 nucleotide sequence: TGCGCCAGCAGCCAAGAGGCAACCTACAATGAGCAGTTCTTC. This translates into CASSQEATYNEQFF.

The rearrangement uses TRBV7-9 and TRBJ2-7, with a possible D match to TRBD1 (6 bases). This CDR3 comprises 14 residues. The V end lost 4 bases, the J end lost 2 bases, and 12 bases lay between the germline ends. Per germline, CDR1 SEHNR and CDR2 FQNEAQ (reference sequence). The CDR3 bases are TGTGCCAGCAGCTGGGGGCCCACCGCCTACGAGCAGTACTTC. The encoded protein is CASSWGPTAYEQYF.

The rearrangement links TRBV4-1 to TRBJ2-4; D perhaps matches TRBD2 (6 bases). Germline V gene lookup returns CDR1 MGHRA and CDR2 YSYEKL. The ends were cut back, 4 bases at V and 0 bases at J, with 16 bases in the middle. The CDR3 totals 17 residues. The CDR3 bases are TGCGCCAGCAGCCCTCGGGACTCAAACTTAGCCAAAAACATTCAGTACTTC. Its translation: CASSPRDSNLAKNIQYF.

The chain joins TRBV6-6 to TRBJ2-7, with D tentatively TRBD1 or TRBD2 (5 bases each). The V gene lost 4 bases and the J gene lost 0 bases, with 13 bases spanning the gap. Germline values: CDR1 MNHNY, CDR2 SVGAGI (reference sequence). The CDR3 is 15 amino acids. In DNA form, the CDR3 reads TGTGCCAGCAGTTCGGGGACGTTCAGCTCCTACGAGCAGTACTTC. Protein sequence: CASSSGTFSSYEQYF.

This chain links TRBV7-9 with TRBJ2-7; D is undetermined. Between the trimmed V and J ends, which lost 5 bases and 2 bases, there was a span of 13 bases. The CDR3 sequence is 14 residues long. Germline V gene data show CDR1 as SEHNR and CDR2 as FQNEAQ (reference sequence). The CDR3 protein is CASSPTLDPYEQYF. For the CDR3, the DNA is TGTGCCAGCAGCCCCACACTTGATCCCTACGAGCAGTACTTC.

DNA of the CDR3: TGTGCCAGCAGCTTAGGTCTCACCGGGGAGCTGTTTTTT. Amino acid sequence: CASSLGLTGELFF. The chain employs TRBV13 and TRBJ2-2; D is unclear. This CDR3 spans 13 amino acids. V lost 0 bases, J lost 4 bases, and 3 bases lay in between. CDR1 PRHDT and CDR2 FYEKMQ come from the germline V gene (reference sequence).

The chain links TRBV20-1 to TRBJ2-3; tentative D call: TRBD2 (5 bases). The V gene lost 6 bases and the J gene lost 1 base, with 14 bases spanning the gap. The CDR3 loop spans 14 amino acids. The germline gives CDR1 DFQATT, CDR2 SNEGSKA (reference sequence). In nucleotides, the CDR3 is TGCAGTGCCCCGGCGGGCAGACGCACAGATACGCAGTATTTT. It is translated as CSAPAGRRTDTQYF.

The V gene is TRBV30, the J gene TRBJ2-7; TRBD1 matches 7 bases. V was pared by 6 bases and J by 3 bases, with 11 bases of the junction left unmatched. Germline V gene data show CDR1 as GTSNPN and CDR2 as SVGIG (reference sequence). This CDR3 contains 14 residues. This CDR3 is CACHTGDGYYEQYF. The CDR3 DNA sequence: TGTGCCTGCCACACAGGGGATGGATACTACGAGCAGTACTTC.

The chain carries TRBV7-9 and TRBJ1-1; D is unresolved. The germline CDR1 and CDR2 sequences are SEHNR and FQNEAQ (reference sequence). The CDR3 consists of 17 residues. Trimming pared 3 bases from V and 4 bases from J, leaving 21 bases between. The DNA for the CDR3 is TGTGCCAGCAGCTTTATCCTCAGACGGGGAGGAAGCACTGAAGCTTTCTTT. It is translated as CASSFILRRGGSTEAFF.

CDR3 bases: TGCGCCAGCAGCTTGGTCGGTAGCGGGAAAACCTACGAGCAGTACTTC. It encodes CASSLVGSGKTYEQYF. The chain has TRBV5-1 and TRBJ2-7; 8 bases are shared with TRBD2. V lost 0 bases, J lost 2 bases, and 7 bases stayed unmatched. This CDR3 spans 16 amino acids. Germline assignment: CDR1 SGHRS and CDR2 YFSETQ.

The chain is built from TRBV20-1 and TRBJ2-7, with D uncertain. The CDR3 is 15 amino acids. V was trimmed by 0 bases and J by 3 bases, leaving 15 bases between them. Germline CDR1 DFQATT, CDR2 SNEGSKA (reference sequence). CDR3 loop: CSARDPEVGDYEQYF. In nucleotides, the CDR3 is TGCAGTGCTAGAGATCCTGAGGTTGGGGACTACGAGCAGTACTTC.

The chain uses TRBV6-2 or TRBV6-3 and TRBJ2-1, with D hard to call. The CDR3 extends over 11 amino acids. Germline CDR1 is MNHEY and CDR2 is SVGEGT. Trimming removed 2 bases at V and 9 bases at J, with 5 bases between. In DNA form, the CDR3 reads TGTGCCAGCAGTTACGGGCGTGAGCAGTTCTTC. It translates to CASSYGREQFF.

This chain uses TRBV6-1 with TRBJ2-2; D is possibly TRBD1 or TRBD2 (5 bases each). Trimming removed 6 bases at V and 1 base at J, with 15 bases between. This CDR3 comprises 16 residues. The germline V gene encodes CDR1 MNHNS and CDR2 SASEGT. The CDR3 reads CASSARGLQNTGELFF. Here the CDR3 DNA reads TGTGCCAGCAGCGCCCGGGGCCTTCAGAACACCGGGGAGCTGTTTTTT.

The CDR3: CASSVGGDRTYEQYF. The DNA of the CDR3 is TGTGCCAGCAGCGTAGGCGGGGACCGCACCTACGAGCAGTACTTC. The chain couples TRBV9 to TRBJ2-7; D is perhaps TRBD2 (6 bases). Germline V gene sequence: CDR1 SGDLS, CDR2 YYNGEE. The V gene lost 0 bases and the J gene lost 2 bases, with 12 bases spanning the gap. The CDR3 covers 15 residues.